This section outlines one T cell receptor beta chain sequence together with its context. The antigen is undetermined. V gave up 2 bases and J gave up 2 bases; unmatched junction bases: 15. The V gene's germline CDR1 is GTSNPN and CDR2 SVGIG (reference sequence). This CDR3 is 17 amino acids long. These data are taken from a study of cytomegalovirus exposure and HLA in healthy donors. Notes on the study in general: It was taken for granted in presence/absence analyses that sequencing depth across donors was roughly uniform. Among TCR beta chains of equal frequency, HLA-associated ones were more clonally expanded in a later analysis. Later analysis placed DRB1 highest and HLA-C lowest in TCR association rates, which differed by HLA locus.

Primers included in the PCR were 60 Vbeta and 13 Jbeta primers. Data came from immunoSEQ multiplex PCR; TCRdb stores just in-frame clones and leaves some out. The table shows about 130,000 clones, with over 9.5% occurring only once. The chain links TRBV30 to TRBJ2-7, with 7 bases fitting TRBD2. The receptor was isolated from a woman younger than 35 in good health and CMV-seropositive. Input material: PBMCs. DNA for the CDR3: TGTGCCTGGAGTTTCCCCCCGCGACTAGCCAGAACCTACGAGCAGTACTTC. As protein: CAWSFPPRLARTYEQYF.